Listed below are T cell receptor beta chains from one sample, sequenced in a study of identical twins. TCRdb re-called the 5' RACE reads through MiXCR, storing one row per CDR3 protein. The sample has about 450,000 distinct CDR3 sequences; less than 20% are singletons. Sequencing was carried out using naive T cells sorted from blood. The origin of the receptors is a man aged 45-65 years in good health. Each CDR3 is given with its conserved first and last residue. The D gene is left open where the match is weak. The size field is filled for only some rows; it gives once, few, many or a size class.

V gene	clone size	J gene	D gene	CDR3 protein	CDR3 DNA
TRBV7-7	many	TRBJ2-3	-	CASSPGPGTDTQYF	TGTGCCAGCAGCCCGGGACCTGGGACAGATACGCAGTATTTT
TRBV27	many	TRBJ2-2	TRBD1	CASSYRGGELFF	TGTGCCAGCAGTTACAGGGGCGGGGAGCTGTTTTTT
TRBV25-1	few	TRBJ2-7	TRBD1	CASSPTWAGTDLRNEQYF	TGTGCCAGCAGCCCCACGTGGGCCGGGACAGACCTTAGAAACGAGCAGTACTTC
TRBV11-1	-	TRBJ2-3	-	CASSSSRDRAGVAGMADTQYF	TGTGCCAGCAGCTCGTCCCGGGACAGGGCTGGCGTAGCGGGGATGGCAGATACGCAGTATTTT
TRBV10-3	-	TRBJ2-7	TRBD1	CAISEPGQGTEQYF	TGTGCCATCAGTGAACCGGGACAGGGGACGGAGCAGTACTTC
TRBV20-1	few	TRBJ2-1	-	CSAPLVQEYNEQFF	TGCAGTGCTCCTTTGGTACAGGAATACAATGAGCAGTTCTTC
TRBV6-2/TRBV6-3	few	TRBJ1-5	TRBD1	CASSIDRGDQPQHF	TGTGCCAGCAGCATTGACAGGGGTGATCAGCCCCAGCATTTT
TRBV12-3/TRBV12-4	few	TRBJ2-2	TRBD2	CASSQEREYTGELFF	TGTGCCAGCAGTCAAGAGCGGGAGTACACCGGGGAGCTGTTTTTT
TRBV6-1	-	TRBJ1-5	-	CASSAEPGMQPQHF	TGTGCCAGCAGTGCGGAGCCTGGGATGCAGCCCCAGCATTTT
TRBV9	few	TRBJ1-3	-	CASSVGGATGNTIYF	TGTGCCAGCAGCGTAGGGGGGGCTACTGGAAACACCATATATTTT
TRBV7-6	-	TRBJ2-1	-	CASSLGGANEQFF	TGTGCCAGCAGCTTGGGGGGCGCGAATGAGCAGTTCTTC
TRBV21-1	many	TRBJ2-7	-	CASSTERWDKSSYEQYF	TGTGCCAGCAGCACCGAAAGGTGGGACAAGAGCTCCTACGAGCAGTACTTC
TRBV6-2/TRBV6-3	many	TRBJ2-1	TRBD2	CASTGLAGLTIREQFF	TGTGCCAGCACGGGACTAGCGGGGCTCACGATTAGGGAGCAGTTCTTC
TRBV5-1	many	TRBJ2-1	TRBD2	CASSFDRLAALSSYNEQFF	TGCGCCAGCAGTTTCGATCGGCTAGCGGCCTTGAGCTCCTACAATGAGCAGTTCTTC
TRBV20-1	many	TRBJ2-1	TRBD1	CSARRQGAIWNEQFF	TGCAGTGCTAGAAGACAGGGGGCGATTTGGAATGAGCAGTTCTTC
TRBV4-2	-	TRBJ1-4	-	CASSPSSQSTNEKLFF	TGTGCCAGCAGCCCAAGTAGCCAGTCAACTAATGAAAAACTGTTTTTT
TRBV7-9	few	TRBJ2-7	TRBD1	CASRPIGQASSQYF	TGTGCCAGCAGGCCGATCGGACAGGCTTCTTCCCAGTACTTC
TRBV20-1	-	TRBJ1-4	-	CSARSGGGGEKLFF	TGCAGTGCTAGGAGTGGAGGGGGTGGTGAAAAACTGTTTTTT
TRBV7-2	-	TRBJ2-5	-	CASKKGLQETQYF	TGTGCCAGCAAAAAGGGGCTCCAAGAGACCCAGTACTTC
TRBV5-1	-	TRBJ1-4	-	CASKIRRDEKLFF	TGCGCCAGCAAGATAAGGAGAGATGAAAAACTGTTTTTT
TRBV20-1	-	TRBJ2-1	-	CSARVKQLSYNEQFF	TGCAGTGCTAGAGTTAAACAGCTCTCCTACAATGAGCAGTTCTTC
TRBV29-1	-	TRBJ2-1	TRBD2	CSAGGTSGRDEQFF	TGCAGCGCCGGTGGGACTAGCGGGAGGGATGAGCAGTTCTTC
TRBV11-2	many	TRBJ2-1	-	CASSLLGQARRVVGEQFF	TGTGCCAGCAGCTTATTAGGACAGGCTAGGAGGGTAGTGGGTGAGCAGTTCTTC
TRBV29-1	few	TRBJ2-3	TRBD1	CSVGISGQGTDTQYF	TGCAGCGTTGGGATCTCGGGACAGGGCACAGATACGCAGTATTTT
TRBV20-1	-	TRBJ2-3	TRBD1	CSARSGTGGGDTQYF	TGCAGTGCTAGATCCGGGACAGGGGGCGGAGATACGCAGTATTTT
TRBV10-3	-	TRBJ2-5	-	CAISPGRETQYF	TGTGCCATCAGCCCGGGACGAGAGACCCAGTACTTC
TRBV15	many	TRBJ2-7	TRBD1	CATSRDQGASREQYF	TGTGCCACCAGCAGAGATCAGGGGGCGTCACGGGAGCAGTACTTC
TRBV10-3	many	TRBJ2-7	TRBD1	CAIRGTGGHEQYF	TGTGCCATCAGAGGGACAGGGGGCCACGAGCAGTACTTC
TRBV7-9	-	TRBJ2-3	TRBD1	CASSNLRGRITDTQYF	TGTGCCAGCAGCAATTTAAGGGGGCGCATCACAGATACGCAGTATTTT
TRBV20-1	few	TRBJ2-7	-	CSAASLARTYEQYF	TGCAGTGCCGCCTCCCTAGCGAGAACCTACGAGCAGTACTTC
TRBV9	-	TRBJ1-5	TRBD1	CASSAQGARNQPQHF	TGTGCCAGCAGCGCCCAGGGGGCACGCAATCAGCCCCAGCATTTT
TRBV28	-	TRBJ1-5	-	CASTYRVGQPQHF	TGTGCCAGCACATACAGGGTCGGGCAGCCCCAGCATTTT
TRBV7-2	-	TRBJ2-7	-	CASSPAGTASYEQYF	TGTGCCAGCAGCCCTGCCGGGACGGCCTCCTACGAGCAGTACTTC
TRBV6-1	-	TRBJ1-4	-	CASSRARREKLFF	TGTGCCAGCAGTAGAGCGAGGCGTGAAAAACTGTTTTTT
TRBV6-5	few	TRBJ2-7	TRBD1	CASSSPGTAIYEQYF	TGTGCCAGCAGTTCCCCCGGGACAGCCATTTACGAGCAGTACTTC
TRBV10-3	many	TRBJ1-5	-	CAIGGRGSGNQPQHF	TGTGCCATCGGGGGGAGGGGGAGCGGCAATCAGCCCCAGCATTTT
TRBV5-5	-	TRBJ2-7	TRBD1	CASTSRTGGYEQYF	TGTGCCAGCACCTCACGGACAGGGGGTTACGAGCAGTACTTC
TRBV12-3/TRBV12-4	-	TRBJ2-5	TRBD1	CASSSGQGRSETQYF	TGTGCCAGCAGTTCCGGACAGGGAAGGTCGGAGACCCAGTACTTC
TRBV4-1	-	TRBJ2-3	-	CASSQEGRPGTQYF	TGCGCCAGCAGCCAAGAGGGCCGGCCGGGGACGCAGTATTTT
TRBV5-1	many	TRBJ2-1	-	CASSPTIPGQLNNEQFF	TGCGCCAGCAGCCCTACGATACCGGGACAACTAAACAATGAGCAGTTCTTC
TRBV4-3	-	TRBJ1-6	-	CASSQVRTAAYSPLHF	TGCGCCAGCAGCCAAGTCCGGACAGCTGCGTATTCACCCCTCCACTTT
TRBV20-1	-	TRBJ1-5	TRBD1	CSARTGLSNQPQHF	TGCAGTGCTAGGACAGGGCTTAGCAATCAGCCCCAGCATTTT
TRBV18	few	TRBJ1-4	-	CASSPGANEKLFF	TGTGCCAGCTCACCAGGGGCTAATGAAAAACTGTTTTTT
TRBV5-1	-	TRBJ2-3	-	CASSLGGAADTQYF	TGCGCCAGCAGCCTTGGAGGGGCGGCAGATACGCAGTATTTT
TRBV12-3/TRBV12-4	many	TRBJ1-5	-	CASSLGQKNQPQHF	TGTGCCAGCAGTTTAGGGCAGAAGAATCAGCCCCAGCATTTT
TRBV5-1	many	TRBJ2-1	TRBD1	CASSSGGNEQFF	TGTGCCAGCAGCTCAGGGGGCAATGAGCAGTTCTTC
TRBV4-2	many	TRBJ2-2	-	CASSPPSGDIMNTGELFF	TGTGCCAGCAGCCCACCTAGTGGGGACATCATGAACACCGGGGAGCTGTTTTTT
TRBV7-6	-	TRBJ2-1	TRBD2	CASSPLVSGTYNEQFF	TGTGCCAGCAGCCCCCTGGTTAGCGGGACCTACAATGAGCAGTTCTTC
TRBV5-1	few	TRBJ2-3	TRBD1	CASNSGTGPTDTQYF	TGCGCCAGCAACTCCGGGACAGGGCCCACAGATACGCAGTATTTT
TRBV24-1	-	TRBJ2-3	-	CATSDLGAVGDTQYF	TGTGCCACCAGTGATTTGGGAGCAGTAGGGGATACGCAGTATTTT
TRBV29-1	few	TRBJ2-7	TRBD1	CSVLAWDRATYEQYF	TGCAGCGTCCTGGCGTGGGACAGGGCCACCTACGAGCAGTACTTC
TRBV5-1	many	TRBJ2-1	-	CASSLLPQNEQFF	TGCGCCAGCAGCTTGCTCCCACAGAATGAGCAGTTCTTC
TRBV3-1	many	TRBJ2-5	-	CASSQGWGGGQETQYF	TGTGCCAGCAGCCAGGGTTGGGGCGGAGGACAAGAGACCCAGTACTTC
TRBV28	-	TRBJ1-2	TRBD1	CASSSSDRAIPYTF	TGTGCCAGCAGTTCATCAGACAGGGCCATTCCCTACACCTTC
TRBV7-9	many	TRBJ1-1	-	CASRAGTEAFF	TGTGCCAGCAGAGCAGGGACTGAAGCTTTCTTT
TRBV21-1	-	TRBJ1-6	-	CARAGGAMGSPLHF	TGTGCCAGAGCAGGGGGAGCAATGGGTTCACCCCTCCACTTT
TRBV29-1	many	TRBJ2-1	TRBD2	CSVARGGITHEQFF	TGCAGCGTGGCCCGCGGGGGAATTACCCATGAGCAGTTCTTC